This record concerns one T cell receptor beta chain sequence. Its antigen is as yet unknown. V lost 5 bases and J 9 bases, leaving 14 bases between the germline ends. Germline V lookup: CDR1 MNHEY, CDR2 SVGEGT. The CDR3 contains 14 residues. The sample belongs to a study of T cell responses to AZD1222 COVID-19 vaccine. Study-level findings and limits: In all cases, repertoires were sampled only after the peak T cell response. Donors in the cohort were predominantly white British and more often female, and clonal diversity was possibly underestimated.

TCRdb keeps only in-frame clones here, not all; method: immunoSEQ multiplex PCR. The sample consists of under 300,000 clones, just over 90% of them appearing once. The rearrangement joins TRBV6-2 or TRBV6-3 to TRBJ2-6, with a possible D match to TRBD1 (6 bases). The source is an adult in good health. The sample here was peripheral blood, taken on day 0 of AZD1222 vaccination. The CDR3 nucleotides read TGTGCCAGCAGTCCCCCGGGACAAATCAACGTCCTGACTTTC. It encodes CASSPPGQINVLTF.